The 16 T cell receptor beta chains presented below share a single source sample, sequenced in a study of T-cell memory formation after mild COVID-19. MiXCR, applied by TCRdb to the 5' RACE reads, yields one record per CDR3 protein. The table shows 350,000 to 500,000 distinct CDR3 sequences, with about a sixth occurring only once. Material for sequencing was PBMCs or a T cell subset sorted from them (not recorded which). These TCRs come from a man aged 18 to 30 who had mild COVID-19 (a few samples of this study predate the infection). Cell type and time point are not known.

The chain carries TRBV5-1 and TRBJ2-1; D call uncertain. Germline V CDR1 and CDR2: SGHRS, YFSETQ. CDR3 length: 13 amino acids. Trimming shortened V by 4 bases and J by 9 bases, and 14 bases separated the two germline ends. The CDR3 region is CASSPNLDPEQFF. For the CDR3, the DNA is TGCGCCAGCAGCCCTAATTTGGACCCTGAGCAGTTCTTC.

The chain joins TRBV29-1 to TRBJ2-3; no clear D gene. CDR3 length equals 14 residues. V was trimmed by 3 bases and J by 2 bases, leaving 12 bases between them. CDR1 and CDR2 (germline): SQVTM, ANQGSEA. The DNA for the CDR3 is TGCAGCGTTGAGATCGGCAGTCCCACAGATACGCAGTATTTT. Translation: CSVEIGSPTDTQYF.

This clonotype came up a few times. This sequence joins TRBV11-2 and TRBJ2-3, with a weak D call TRBD2 (6 bases). CDR1 and CDR2 (germline): SGHAT, FQNNGV. The CDR3 contains 16 residues. V lost 5 bases and J 1 base, leaving 16 bases between the germline ends. Here the CDR3 DNA reads TGTGCCAGCAGCCCCCGGGGGAACAGAGGCACAGATACGCAGTATTTT. Its protein product is CASSPRGNRGTDTQYF.

This clonotype has a handful of counts. The rearrangement uses TRBV29-1 and TRBJ2-4; D may match TRBD1 or TRBD2 (6 bases each). Trimming took off 6 bases at V and 4 bases at J, with 13 bases between the two ends. The germline CDR1 and CDR2 sequences are SQVTM and ANQGSEA. The CDR3 runs to 13 residues. The CDR3 DNA sequence: TGCAGCGTCGCAAAGGGGGGTAAAAACATTCAGTACTTC. It is translated as CSVAKGGKNIQYF. The whole variable domain, filled in from reference TRBV29-1 and TRBJ2-4, reads SAVISQKPSRDICQRGTSLTIQCQVDSQVTMMFWYRQQPGQSLTLIATANQGSEATYESGFVIDKFPISRPNLTFSTLTVSNMSPEDSSIYLCSVAKGGKNIQYFGAGTRLSVL.

The genes are TRBV5-1 and TRBJ2-2; unclear D gene. The V gene lost 2 bases and the J gene lost 4 bases, with 9 bases spanning the gap. This CDR3 spans 14 amino acids. CDR1 and CDR2 from the germline V gene are SGHRS and YFSETQ. The CDR3 reads CASSFTSGTGELFF. Here the CDR3 DNA reads TGCGCCAGCAGCTTCACGTCCGGCACCGGGGAGCTGTTTTTT.

This sequence joins TRBV10-3 and TRBJ1-3, with TRBD1 as a possible D gene (5 bases). Trimming left V 10 bases short and J 0 bases short, with 16 bases between. CDR3 size: 15 residues. Germline V gene data show CDR1 as ENHRY and CDR2 as SYGVKD. The CDR3 reads CATETVLSSGNTIYF. The CDR3 nucleotides read TGTGCCACGGAGACAGTACTCTCCTCTGGAAACACCATATATTTT.

V gene TRBV7-2 combines with J gene TRBJ2-1; D is ambiguous. The CDR3 contains 12 residues. Germline CDR1 and CDR2: SGHTA and FQGNSA. Trimming took 1 base from V and 14 from J, leaving 12 bases between them. The CDR3 DNA reads TGTGCCAGCAGCTTAGACCAGACTCAGAAGTTCTTC. As protein: CASSLDQTQKFF. Full variable domain (missing parts from reference TRBV7-2 and TRBJ2-1): GAGVSQSPSNKVTEKGKDVELRCDPISGHTALYWYRQSLGQGLEFLIYFQGNSAPDKSGLPSDRFSAERTGGSVSTLTIQRTQQEDSAVYLCASSLDQTQKFFGPGTRLTVL.

The chain is built from TRBV4-2 and TRBJ2-7; no firm D call. With 0 bases removed from V and 3 bases from J, the gap between germline ends came to 18 bases. CDR3 length: 17 residues. CDR1 and CDR2 from the germline V gene are LGHNA and YNFKEQ. CDR3 sequence (DNA): TGTGCCAGCAGCCAAGATCGTGGACCCAACCGCGGCTACGAGCAGTACTTC. It yields the protein CASSQDRGPNRGYEQYF.

V is TRBV2 and J is TRBJ2-1, with TRBD1 matching over 8 bases. The CDR3 covers 15 residues. Germline loops: CDR1 SNHLY, CDR2 FYNNEI. After removal of 7 bases from V and 7 bases from J, the junction contained 12 bases not matched to a gene. CDR3 DNA sequence: TGTGCCAGCAAAATCGAGTCGGACAGGGCGAATGAGCAGTTCTTC. Amino acid sequence: CASKIESDRANEQFF.

This clonotype appeared a few times. The chain recombines TRBV5-1 with TRBJ1-4; D unclear. Germline loops: CDR1 SGHRS, CDR2 YFSETQ. The CDR3 runs to 14 residues. With 4 bases removed from V and 10 bases from J, the gap between germline ends came to 17 bases. The chain's CDR3 is CASSPQAERGKLFF. DNA for the CDR3: TGCGCCAGCAGCCCTCAGGCAGAGCGGGGAAAACTGTTTTTT.

This clonotype was counted only a few times. The rearrangement links TRBV5-6 to TRBJ1-1; the D gene is possibly TRBD1 (5 bases). Germline CDR1 and CDR2: SGHDT and YYEEEE. This CDR3 spans 15 amino acids. V lost 3 bases and J lost 0, with 12 bases in between. Written as DNA, the CDR3 is TGTGCCAGCAGCTCCCTGGGAGGGGTGAACACTGAAGCTTTCTTT. Translating gives CASSSLGGVNTEAFF.

This clonotype turned up a few times. The chain has TRBV4-3 and TRBJ2-2, with D possibly TRBD1 on 6 matching bases. This CDR3 has 13 amino acids. The germline V gene encodes CDR1 LGHNA and CDR2 YSLEER. Trimming stripped 3 bases from V and 7 bases from J, with 9 bases between. CDR3 sequence reads: CASSQGAGGELFF. DNA of the CDR3: TGCGCCAGCAGCCAGGGGGCGGGCGGGGAGCTGTTTTTT.

Here the CDR3 DNA reads TGTGCCAGCAGCCCCTATAACAGGGGGCGTCTCACAGATACGCAGTATTTT. Its translation: CASSPYNRGRLTDTQYF. The rearrangement joins TRBV12-3 or TRBV12-4 to TRBJ2-3; 9 nucleotides agree with TRBD1. This CDR3 is 17 amino acids long. Unmatched junction bases numbered 12, after V lost 6 bases and J lost 2 bases.

J is TRBJ2-7 and V is TRBV15, with a possible D match to TRBD1 (6 bases). In germline, CDR1 is LNHNV, CDR2 YYDKDF (reference sequence). The CDR3 extends over 15 amino acids. The germline V and J ends were trimmed by 0 bases and 1 base, with 10 bases remaining between them. The CDR3 sequence is CATSRDSRGSYEQYV. In DNA form, the CDR3 reads TGTGCCACCAGCAGAGATAGCAGGGGTTCCTACGAGCAGTACGTC.

The J gene is TRBJ1-2, the V gene TRBV11-1; D is undetermined. With 5 bases removed from V and 6 bases from J, the gap between germline ends came to 19 bases. The germline CDR1 and CDR2 sequences are SGHAT and FQDESV (reference sequence). CDR3 size: 15 residues. CDR3 in amino acids: CASSHGFLRGNGYTF. The CDR3 DNA reads TGTGCCAGCAGCCATGGCTTTTTGCGTGGGAATGGCTACACCTTC.

The chain employs TRBV6-5 and TRBJ2-3; 10 bases match TRBD1. The CDR3 is made up of 16 amino acids. After removal of 6 bases from V and 5 bases from J, the junction contained 11 bases not matched to a gene. Germline loops: CDR1 MNHEY, CDR2 SVGAGI. CDR3 amino acids: CASSPNPGQGLDTQYF. The CDR3, as DNA: TGTGCCAGCAGCCCTAATCCGGGACAGGGGTTAGATACGCAGTATTTT.